One and the same sample provided the 24 T cell receptor beta chains below, sequenced in a study of T cell clonality in common variable immunodeficiency. The data were produced by immunoSEQ multiplex PCR, yet TCRdb's version contains in-frame clones alone and is incomplete. Singletons are absent from the sample, which has some 50,000 clones. The source material was peripheral blood mononuclear cells. The receptor set was obtained from a person between 18 and 75 years old in good health.

The table lists this clone with a few counts. The covered CDR3 bases are TGCAGCGTTGAAGACGCTCACTTCGACGAG. This codes for CSVEDAHFDE. The whole CDR3 sequence reads CSVEDAHFDEQYF. V usage is TRBV29-1 and J usage is TRBJ2-7, with no clear D. The read stops 3 residues short of the end of the CDR3; the missing end is completed from the germline J gene. This CDR3 region has 13 residues. V was shortened by 0 bases and J by 5 bases, with 11 bases between the two germline ends. The V gene's germline CDR1 is SQVTM and CDR2 ANQGSEA.

This clone occurred a few times. The observed sequence ends 3 residues before the CDR3 terminus, with the missing tail filled in from the germline J gene. The chain uses TRBV2 and TRBJ1-2; 8 bases fit TRBD1. The CDR3 runs 14 residues. V lost 6 bases, J lost 6 bases, and 9 bases stayed unmatched. Per the germline V gene, CDR1 is SNHLY and CDR2 is FYNNEI. The sequenced part of the CDR3 DNA is TGTGCCAGCAGGACCGACAGGGGCCCCCATGGC. This translates into CASRTDRGPHG. The complete CDR3 sequence is CASRTDRGPHGYTF.

This clone was observed many times. The sequence runs out 3 residues before the end of the CDR3; the remainder is reconstructed from the germline J gene. V and J are TRBV11-2 and TRBJ2-7; D might be TRBD1 (5 bases). The V gene's germline CDR1 is SGHAT and CDR2 FQNNGV. The V gene lost 2 bases and the J gene lost 2 bases, with 10 bases spanning the gap. This CDR3 is 14 amino acids long. CDR3 bases read: TGTGCCAGCAGCTTACCCACCAGGGCCTACGAG. This codes for CASSLPTRAYE. The CDR3 reads in full as CASSLPTRAYEQYF.

With regard to this clone: The read terminates 3 residues ahead of where the CDR3 ends, so the germline J gene completes it. The V call is TRBV20-1, the J call TRBJ2-7; 9 nucleotides match TRBD1. V was pared by 2 bases and J by 5 bases, with 7 bases of the junction left unmatched. CDR1 and CDR2 (germline): DFQATT, SNEGSKA (reference sequence). The CDR3 has 14 amino acids. The chain's CDR3 is CSARQGDRDHEQYF. CDR3 DNA (partial): TGCAGTGCTAGACAAGGGGACAGGGACCACGAG.

This clone was seen many times. The CDR3 end is not reached by the read, which stops 3 residues before it; the germline J gene fills it in. The V and J genes are TRBV20-1 and TRBJ2-2; no clear D. The V end was cut by 0 bases, the J end by 2 bases, with 13 bases between. CDR3 length: 16 amino acids. The germline CDR1 and CDR2 sequences are DFQATT and SNEGSKA (reference sequence). Here the CDR3 reads CSAREPGPPNTGELFF. CDR3 DNA (partial): TGCAGTGCTAGAGAACCGGGTCCTCCCAACACCGGGGAG.

This clone appeared many times. The DNA ends 3 residues before the CDR3 does, and the rest of the CDR3 is filled in from the germline J gene. The chain combines TRBV2 with TRBJ1-5; the D gene is possibly TRBD1 (6 bases). The CDR3 is made up of 15 amino acids. Germline V gives CDR1 SNHLY, CDR2 FYNNEI. Trimming removed 3 bases at V and 4 bases at J, with 13 bases between. Incomplete CDR3 DNA: TGTGCCAGCAGTGAGGCGACAGGCGGGAATCAGCCC. Amino acid sequence: CASSEATGGNQP. The entire CDR3 sequence reads CASSEATGGNQPQHF.

Of note for this clone: The read terminates 3 residues before the CDR3 end, so the remaining end is supplied by the germline J gene. The chain joins TRBV7-9 to TRBJ1-1, with TRBD1 as a possible D gene (6 bases). The CDR3 extends over 13 amino acids. Germline CDR1 SEHNR, CDR2 FQNEAQ (reference sequence). V dropped 5 bases and J dropped 4 bases, with 11 bases sitting between them. Partial CDR3 DNA: TGTGCCAGCAGCCCCCAGGGGAGCACTGAA. Translation gives CASSPQGSTE. Given in full, the CDR3 is CASSPQGSTEAFF.

This clone was counted ten times or more. Read coverage stops 3 residues before the CDR3 terminus; the germline J gene supplies the remainder. The J gene is TRBJ1-1, the V gene TRBV4-1; 8 positions agree with TRBD1. Unmatched junction bases numbered 7, after V lost 3 bases and J lost 7 bases. Germline loops: CDR1 MGHRA, CDR2 YSYEKL. The CDR3 length is 14 residues. CDR3: CASSQSGQGGEAFF. Partial CDR3 DNA: TGCGCCAGCAGCCAGTCAGGACAGGGCGGTGAA.

Worth noting for this clone: The read is 3 residues too short to cover the CDR3 end, so that end is filled in from the germline J gene. This chain connects TRBV7-9 to TRBJ2-4; D possibly corresponds to TRBD2 (6 bases). The V gene's germline CDR1 is SEHNR and CDR2 FQNEAQ (reference sequence). The CDR3 runs to 12 residues. The CDR3 sequence: CASSRTDYGQYF. Partial CDR3 DNA: TGTGCCAGCAGCAGGACGGACTATGGT.

This clone was counted many times. The read ends 3 residues early relative to the CDR3; the germline J gene fills the gap. This sequence joins TRBV7-2 and TRBJ2-1; D may be TRBD1 (6 bases). Germline V gene sequence: CDR1 SGHTA, CDR2 FQGNSA. CDR3 size: 14 residues. With 4 bases removed from V and 5 bases from J, the gap between germline ends came to 12 bases. The CDR3 DNA, read in part, is TGTGCCAGCAGCTACACACAGGGAAACAATGAG. Its translation: CASSYTQGNNE. The entire CDR3 reads CASSYTQGNNEQFF.

With respect to this clone: With the read ending 3 residues before the CDR3 end, the germline J gene is used to fill in that end. The genes are TRBV7-2 and TRBJ2-3, with D perhaps TRBD2 (7 bases). CDR1 is SGHTA and CDR2 is FQGNSA in the germline V gene. CDR3 length: 14 amino acids. Partial CDR3 DNA: TGTGCCAGCAGCCAGAGGGGGGGCGCGAAGACG. It yields the protein CASSQRGGAKT. The complete CDR3 protein is CASSQRGGAKTQYF.

This clone was counted at least ten times. The read terminates 3 residues ahead of where the CDR3 ends, so the germline J gene completes it. The rearrangement links TRBV11-2 to TRBJ2-2, with D hard to call. The CDR3 has 14 amino acids. Germline CDR1 and CDR2: SGHAT and FQNNGV. The V end lost 5 bases, the J end lost 5 bases, and 12 bases lay between the germline ends. CDR3 residues: CASSRPRVTGELFF. Incomplete CDR3 DNA: TGTGCCAGCAGCCGCCCCCGGGTGACCGGGGAG. The entire variable domain, with the rest obtained from reference TRBV11-2 and TRBJ2-2, is as follows: EAGVAQSPRYKIIEKRQSVAFWCNPISGHATLYWYQQILGQGPKLLIQFQNNGVVDDSQLPKDRFSAERLKGVDSTLKIQPAKLEDSAVYLCASSRPRVTGELFFGEGSRLTVL.

This clone was observed a few times. The read finishes 3 residues shy of the CDR3 end, and the germline J gene is used to complete it. The chain combines TRBV19 with TRBJ2-3; 11 positions agree with TRBD2. Germline-derived CDR1 and CDR2 are LNHDA and SQIVND (reference sequence). Unmatched junction bases numbered 9, after V lost 2 bases and J lost 8 bases. The CDR3 has 16 residues. Here the CDR3 reads CASSISSGGAGVTQYF. Incomplete CDR3 DNA: TGTGCCAGTAGTATAAGTAGCGGGGGGGCGGGCGTTACG.

This clone was counted ten times or more. The read terminates 3 residues ahead of where the CDR3 ends, so the germline J gene completes it. J is TRBJ2-2 and V is TRBV4-1; 9 bases fit TRBD1. The CDR3 sequence is 18 residues long. Germline CDR1 MGHRA, CDR2 YSYEKL. CDR3 region: CASSQVTMRDRVTEKLFF. Partial CDR3 DNA: TGCGCCAGCAGCCAAGTAACAATGAGGGACAGGGTGACGGAAAAG.

This clone has at least ten counts. Read coverage stops 3 residues before the CDR3 terminus; the germline J gene supplies the remainder. The rearrangement joins TRBV7-9 to TRBJ1-2; a possible D gene is TRBD1 (5 bases). The V gene lost 5 bases and the J gene lost 2 bases, with 12 bases spanning the gap. CDR3 length equals 14 residues. From germline, CDR1 is SEHNR and CDR2 FQNEAQ (reference sequence). The CDR3 spells CASSPGHLNYGYTF. The CDR3 bases that were read are TGTGCCAGCAGCCCCGGACACCTAAACTATGGC.

This clone was seen at least ten times. Sequencing ends 3 residues short of the CDR3 end; the germline J gene provides the rest. The chain joins TRBV5-1 to TRBJ2-2, with D possibly being TRBD1 (6 bases). V was clipped by 3 bases and J by 7 bases, with 7 bases between them. CDR1 and CDR2 from the germline V gene are SGHRS and YFSETQ. This CDR3 is built from 12 residues. The CDR3 loop is CASSYRDGELFF. The sequenced part of the CDR3 DNA is TGCGCCAGCAGCTACAGGGACGGGGAG.

This clone was recorded at least ten times. The read finishes 3 residues shy of the CDR3 end, and the germline J gene is used to complete it. The identical CDR3 is also encoded by other nucleotide sequences in the sample. This chain uses TRBV30 with TRBJ1-3, with 7 bases aligning to TRBD1. The germline V gene encodes CDR1 GTSNPN and CDR2 SVGIG (reference sequence). The CDR3 has 14 amino acids. The trim removed 4 bases at V and 0 bases at J, leaving 3 bases unmatched. The chain's CDR3 is CAWKGQSSGNTIYF. The DNA read from the CDR3 is TGTGCCTGGAAGGGACAGAGCTCTGGAAACACC.

This clone was seen many times. Read sequence stops 3 residues before the CDR3 end, and the germline J gene provides the missing end. The gene calls are TRBV19 and TRBJ1-6, with 11 bases that match TRBD1. The germline V gene has CDR1 LNHDA and CDR2 SQIVND (reference sequence). This CDR3 comprises 15 residues. V dropped 6 bases and J dropped 7; count of bases not matched to a gene: 5. The CDR3 spells CASRTGQGVNSPLHF. CDR3 bases read: TGTGCCAGTAGGACGGGACAGGGGGTCAATTCACCC.

Ten or more counts support this clone. Read data end 3 residues before the CDR3 end; the end is taken from the germline J gene. The J gene is TRBJ2-4, the V gene TRBV19; 7 bases are a match to TRBD1. The CDR3 spans 14 residues. Unmatched junction bases numbered 7, after V lost 7 bases and J lost 4 bases. Germline lookup yields CDR1 LNHDA and CDR2 SQIVND (reference sequence). CDR3 sequence: CASIGGQSKNIQYF. The CDR3 DNA, read in part, is TGTGCCAGTATAGGGGGACAGTCTAAAAACATT.

Many counts were recorded for this clone. The read falls 3 residues short of the CDR3 end, and the missing part is taken from the germline J gene. This sequence joins TRBV5-1 and TRBJ1-5; no clear D gene. Germline CDR1 and CDR2: SGHRS and YFSETQ. The CDR3 is 14 residues long. Trimming cost V 5 bases and J 0 bases, with 9 bases left between them. The covered CDR3 bases are TGCGCCAGCAGGAAAGCAGGTAGCAATCAGCCC. It specifies CASRKAGSNQP. The whole CDR3 protein is CASRKAGSNQPQHF.

This clone was picked up many times. The CDR3 end is not reached by the read, which stops 3 residues before it; the germline J gene fills it in. V is TRBV5-4 and J is TRBJ2-3; 8 bases align to TRBD2. The CDR3 has 16 amino acids. CDR1 is SGHNT and CDR2 is YYREEE in the germline V gene (reference sequence). The V and J ends lost 0 bases and 2 bases, in that order; junction bases with no gene match: 5. CDR3 protein: CASSLEPSGSTDTQYF. CDR3 DNA, as far as it was read: TGTGCCAGCAGCTTGGAACCTAGCGGGTCCACAGATACG.

This clone has at least ten counts. The CDR3 extends 3 residues past the end of the read, so its final part is completed from the germline J gene. The chain employs TRBV20-1 and TRBJ2-3, with a possible D match to TRBD2 (6 bases). The CDR3 is 12 amino acids. In germline, CDR1 is DFQATT, CDR2 SNEGSKA (reference sequence). The CDR3 DNA, read in part, is TGCAGTGTCAGCGGAGGGTTAGAGACG. Its translation: CSVSGGLET. The whole CDR3 sequence is CSVSGGLETQYF.

This clone was seen at least ten times. The read ends 3 residues early relative to the CDR3; the germline J gene fills the gap. The V and J genes are TRBV10-3 and TRBJ1-1; 7 positions agree with TRBD1. J gave up 5 bases and V 6 bases, and 12 bases lay outside the gene matches. Per the germline V gene, CDR1 is ENHRY and CDR2 is SYGVKD. CDR3 length: 15 amino acids. The CDR3 DNA, read in part, is TGTGCCATCAGCCCCATGACAGGGTCGGCGACTGAA. Translated, it gives CAISPMTGSATE. In full, the CDR3 is CAISPMTGSATEAFF.

A few counts support this clone. Coverage ceases 3 residues before the CDR3 finishes, and the germline J gene fills in the end. This rearrangement joins TRBV11-3 to TRBJ2-7; TRBD1 aligns across 7 bases. After removal of 3 bases from V and 2 bases from J, the junction contained 4 bases not matched to a gene. CDR3 length: 14 amino acids. The germline gives CDR1 SGHNT, CDR2 YENEEA. CDR3 DNA, as far as it was read: TGTGCCAGCAGCTTGACAGGGAAACCCTACGAG. It encodes CASSLTGKPYE. The entire CDR3 sequence reads CASSLTGKPYEQYF. The whole variable domain, filled in from reference TRBV11-3 and TRBJ2-7, reads EAGVVQSPRYKIIEKKQPVAFWCNPISGHNTLYWYLQNLGQGPELLIRYENEEAVDDSQLPKDRFSAERLKGVDSTLKIQPAELGDSAVYLCASSLTGKPYEQYFGPGTRLTVT.